This T cell receptor (beta chain) was identified during a study of shared T cell receptors in the human thymus. The CDR3 is 13 residues long. Trimming at V came to 8 bases and at J to 2 bases, leaving 5 bases not matched to a gene. Germline CDR1 reads MDHEN; CDR2 reads SYDVKM. Sequenced by immunoSEQ multiplex PCR; TCRdb stores in-frame clones only, minus some. The sample holds 550,000 to 800,000 clones; over 75% are singletons and the top ten take about 0.0098%. This same sample was also taken into another study, of human thymus T cells. Per that paper: Samples came from healthy Finnish infants during open corrective cardiac surgery. Thymus was obtained from resections taken during corrective heart surgery. Repertoires sampled from thymus and blood appeared biased in V and J gene usage. Overlap was high between thymic repertoires from unrelated individuals, as reported in related research.

Material: thymocytes. This chain connects TRBV28 to TRBJ2-5; 7 bases fit TRBD2. The sequence was obtained from a girl in the first two years of life with a congenital heart defect. This CDR3 is CASGGEGQETQYF. The CDR3 DNA is TGTGCCAGCGGGGGGGAGGGGCAAGAGACCCAGTACTTC.